This passage covers 8 T cell receptor beta chains from one sample sequenced in a study of neurological immune-mediated disorders. TCRdb redid the calling of the 5' RACE reads with MiXCR, one entry per CDR3 protein. Of about 59,000 distinct CDR3 sequences listed, more than 9.5% were seen once; the top ten hold roughly 10%. Sequenced input: PBMCs. The receptors derive from a woman aged 60-75 years with HTLV-1-associated myelopathy (HAM/TSP).

J is TRBJ2-4 and V is TRBV5-1; a possible D gene is TRBD2 (6 bases). The CDR3 has 16 residues. The germline CDR1 and CDR2 sequences are SGHRS and YFSETQ. The V gene lost 0 bases and the J gene lost 6 bases, with 16 bases spanning the gap. CDR3 DNA sequence: TGCGCCAGCAGCTTGGCCCCGGGAGCCTCGGGAAACATTCAGTACTTC. Translation: CASSLAPGASGNIQYF.

This clonotype was seen repeatedly, ten times or more. The V gene is TRBV6-2 or TRBV6-3, the J gene TRBJ2-3; 11 bases fit TRBD2. Trimming at V came to 3 bases and at J to 10 bases, leaving 3 bases not matched to a gene. There are 13 residues in the CDR3. Germline V CDR1 and CDR2: MNHEY, SVGEGT. The CDR3 bases are TGTGCCAGCAGTTATTCGGGACTAGCGGCGCAGTATTTT. Translating it yields CASSYSGLAAQYF.

In its sample, this clonotype was seen many times. The chain recombines TRBV24-1 with TRBJ2-3; 9 nucleotides line up with TRBD1. V shed 2 bases and J 3 bases; nucleotides not matched to a gene: 5. Germline values: CDR1 KGHDR, CDR2 SFDVKD. The CDR3 runs 16 residues. The CDR3 sequence: CATSDSPGQGTDTQYF. CDR3 coding DNA: TGTGCCACCAGTGATTCACCGGGACAGGGAACAGATACGCAGTATTTT.

This clonotype was recorded many times. The chain combines TRBV7-2 with TRBJ1-4, with a tentative D call TRBD1 (5 bases). The V end was cut by 4 bases, the J end by 8 bases, with 17 bases between. In germline, CDR1 is SGHTA, CDR2 FQGNSA. CDR3 length equals 15 residues. The CDR3 sequence is CASSSDNSLGEKLFF. In DNA, the CDR3 is TGTGCCAGCAGCTCGGACAACTCCTTGGGAGAAAAACTGTTTTTT.

About this clonotype: A much larger clone lies a single base off, so this may be a read error. The chain recombines TRBV11-2 with TRBJ2-1; TRBD1 is a possible D gene (5 bases). Gene TRBJ2-4 matches the end of the DNA better, so the J call may be wrong. This CDR3 comprises 14 residues. Germline V CDR1 and CDR2: SGHAT, FQNNGV. The CDR3 sequence: CASSYLRGQYDQYF. The CDR3 bases are TGTGCCAGCAGCTACCTGCGTGGACAATACGATCAGTACTTC.

This clonotype has a count of ten or more. The genes are TRBV12-3 or TRBV12-4 and TRBJ2-1; 9 nucleotides align to TRBD2. This CDR3 is 13 amino acids long. The ends lost 2 bases at V and 15 bases at J; junction bases unmatched: 8. CDR3 coding DNA: TGTGCCAGCAGTTTAACGGGTAGCGGGAGTCGGTTCTTC. Translating it yields CASSLTGSGSRFF.

This clonotype appeared many times. The chain recombines TRBV5-1 with TRBJ2-5; 8 nucleotides line up with TRBD2. V trimming: 3 bases; J trimming: 6 bases; junction bases outside the gene matches: 13. Germline CDR1 is SGHRS and CDR2 is YFSETQ. CDR3 length equals 16 residues. The DNA of the CDR3 is TGCGCCAGCAGCTACGGGGCACGGGAGGGCCGGCAGACCCAGTACTTC. Protein sequence: CASSYGAREGRQTQYF.

This clonotype was counted at least ten times. The rearrangement joins TRBV5-1 to TRBJ2-2; no firm D call. CDR1 SGHRS and CDR2 YFSETQ come from the germline V gene. Deletions cut 1 base from V and 0 bases from J, with 10 bases between. This CDR3 has 16 amino acids. The CDR3 region is CASSLLGRSNTGELFF. DNA for the CDR3: TGCGCCAGCAGCTTGTTGGGCAGGTCGAACACCGGGGAGCTGTTTTTT.